This T cell receptor (beta chain) was sequenced for a study of cytomegalovirus exposure and HLA in healthy donors. Notes on the study in general: The authors enumerated under 200 TCR beta chains as linked to cytomegalovirus.

As for this clone: Its antigen is not known.

The CDR3 has 17 residues. In germline, CDR1 is SGHRS, CDR2 YFSETQ. Trimming removed 4 bases at V and 7 bases at J, with 24 bases between. With 60 Vbeta and 13 Jbeta primers, the PCR was carried out. TCRdb's table, derived via immunoSEQ multiplex PCR, lists solely in-frame clones and lacks some. The sample lists 150,000 to 200,000 clones; 60% to 80% were seen once. The receptor was isolated from a woman in her 40s in good health and CMV-seropositive. The rearrangement links TRBV5-1 to TRBJ2-1; a possible D gene is TRBD2 (6 bases). Sequenced: PBMCs. This chain's CDR3 is CASSLRVSGTSTNEQFF. For the CDR3, the DNA is TGCGCCAGCAGCCTCCGGGTATCTGGGACTTCTACTAATGAGCAGTTCTTC.